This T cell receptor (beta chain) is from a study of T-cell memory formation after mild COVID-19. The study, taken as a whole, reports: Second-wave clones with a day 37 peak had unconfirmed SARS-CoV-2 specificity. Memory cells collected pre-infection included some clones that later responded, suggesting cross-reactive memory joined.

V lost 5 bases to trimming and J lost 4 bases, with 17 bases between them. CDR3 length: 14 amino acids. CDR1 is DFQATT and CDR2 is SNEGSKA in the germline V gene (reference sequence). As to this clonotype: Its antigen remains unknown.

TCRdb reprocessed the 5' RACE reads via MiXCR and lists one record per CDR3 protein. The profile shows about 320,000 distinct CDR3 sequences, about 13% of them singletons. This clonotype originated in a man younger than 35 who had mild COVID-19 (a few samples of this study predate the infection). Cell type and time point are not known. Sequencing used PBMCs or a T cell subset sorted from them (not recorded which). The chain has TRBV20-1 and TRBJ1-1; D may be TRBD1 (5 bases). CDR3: CSALRQISSTEAFF. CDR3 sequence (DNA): TGCAGTGCTCTCCGACAGATCTCAAGCACTGAAGCTTTCTTT.